A single sample gave rise to the 27 T cell receptor beta chains below, sequenced in a study of shared clonotypes between healthy human individuals. Here immunoSEQ multiplex PCR was the method, and the copy in TCRdb shows in-frame clones only, minus some. The sample holds a few million clones, around 94% seen once. Sequencing input: naive CD4+ T cells sorted from blood. Subset specified: CD45RA+ positively selected. Receptor source: a man younger than 30 in good health.

A few counts support this clone. The genes are TRBV6-5 and TRBJ2-7, with 9 bases fitting TRBD2. Germline values: CDR1 MNHEY, CDR2 SVGAGI. The CDR3 extends over 15 amino acids. V shed 0 bases and J 3 bases; nucleotides not matched to a gene: 3. The CDR3 nucleotides are TGTGCCAGCAGTTACTCGCCAGCGGGAGGCTACGAGCAGTACTTC. Amino acid sequence: CASSYSPAGGYEQYF.

J is TRBJ2-5 and V is TRBV7-2; 7 bases map to TRBD2. The CDR3 has 17 amino acids. V lost 3 bases and J lost 0; bases outside the gene matches: 10. CDR1 is SGHTA, CDR2 FQGNSA, per germline. The DNA of the CDR3 is TGTGCCAGCAGCTTTTTGCCCCCTGGGGGGGACCAAGAGACCCAGTACTTC. Translated, it gives CASSFLPPGGDQETQYF.

The chain is built from TRBV5-1 and TRBJ2-3, with a tentative D call TRBD1 (6 bases). Trimming removed 0 bases from V and 6 bases from J, with 11 bases in between. Germline assignment: CDR1 SGHRS and CDR2 YFSETQ. The CDR3 extends over 14 amino acids. CDR3 residues: CASSLGTARDTQYF. In DNA form, the CDR3 reads TGCGCCAGCAGCTTGGGGACAGCCAGGGATACGCAGTATTTT.

The rearrangement joins TRBV13 to TRBJ2-3; D perhaps matches TRBD2 (6 bases). Trimming shortened V by 3 bases and J by 0 bases, and 10 bases separated the two germline ends. Germline assignment: CDR1 PRHDT and CDR2 FYEKMQ (reference sequence). The CDR3 runs 15 residues. The CDR3 reads CASSFQGLSTDTQYF. The CDR3 nucleotides read TGTGCCAGCAGCTTCCAGGGACTTAGCACAGATACGCAGTATTTT.

The chain couples TRBV6-4 to TRBJ2-2; no definite D call. Trimming took off 3 bases at V and 1 base at J, with 6 bases between the two ends. Germline values: CDR1 MRHNA, CDR2 SNTAGT. This CDR3 has 14 residues. This chain's CDR3 is CASSERQNTGELFF. Here the CDR3 DNA reads TGTGCCAGCAGTGAGCGGCAGAACACCGGGGAGCTGTTTTTT.

The V and J genes are TRBV7-6 and TRBJ1-2; 11 nucleotides agree with TRBD1. Germline CDR1 reads SGHVS; CDR2 reads FNYEAQ. The CDR3 loop spans 14 amino acids. The V and J ends lost 4 bases and 4 bases, in that order; junction bases with no gene match: 2. The CDR3 DNA follows: TGTGCCAGCAGCTCGGGGACAGGGGGCTATGGCTACACCTTC. Translation: CASSSGTGGYGYTF.

The chain joins TRBV7-2 to TRBJ2-5; TRBD2 aligns across 7 bases. The CDR3 runs to 15 residues. CDR1 is SGHTA and CDR2 is FQGNSA in the germline V gene. The V and J ends lost 5 bases and 10 bases, in that order; junction bases with no gene match: 16. The CDR3: CASSPGLSGTTGQYF. The CDR3 nucleotides read TGTGCCAGCAGCCCCGGCCTGAGCGGGACGACCGGCCAGTACTTC.

The chain combines TRBV30 with TRBJ1-3, with D possibly matching TRBD1 (6 bases). The CDR3 is 14 amino acids. Germline lookup yields CDR1 GTSNPN and CDR2 SVGIG (reference sequence). With 4 bases removed from V and 4 bases from J, the gap between germline ends came to 14 bases. The DNA for the CDR3 is TGTGCCTGGAACTCCGGACAGCGGGGAAACACCATATATTTT. This gives the protein CAWNSGQRGNTIYF.

In its sample, this clone was seen once. V gene TRBV6-6 combines with J gene TRBJ2-7, with unresolved D. From germline, CDR1 is MNHNY and CDR2 SVGAGI (reference sequence). Deletions cut 0 bases from V and 6 bases from J, with 18 bases between. This CDR3 is 16 amino acids long. The CDR3 region has the DNA TGTGCCAGCAGTTACTCGATCCTGGGATTAAGTCGCGAGCAGTACTTC. As protein: CASSYSILGLSREQYF.

The V call is TRBV7-9, the J call TRBJ2-7, with a possible D match to TRBD2 (6 bases). The CDR3 consists of 15 residues. The V end was cut by 5 bases, the J end by 0 bases, with 14 bases between. Germline V gene data show CDR1 as SEHNR and CDR2 as FQNEAQ (reference sequence). The CDR3 reads CASSLGTSSSYEQYF. DNA of the CDR3: TGTGCCAGCAGCCTCGGGACTTCGAGCTCCTACGAGCAGTACTTC.

This chain joins TRBV9 and TRBJ1-1; TRBD1 agrees at 7 bases. V lost 6 bases, J lost 4 bases, and 9 bases stayed unmatched. Looked up from germline, CDR1 is SGDLS and CDR2 is YYNGEE. The CDR3 sequence is 14 residues long. The CDR3 loop reads CASTRQGQGTEAFF. Here the CDR3 DNA reads TGTGCCAGCACGCGACAGGGCCAGGGCACTGAAGCTTTCTTT.

J is TRBJ2-3 and V is TRBV28; D possibly corresponds to TRBD2 (6 bases). CDR1 is MDHEN and CDR2 is SYDVKM in the germline V gene. The CDR3 totals 15 residues. V gave up 5 bases and J gave up 5 bases, with 17 bases separating them. The CDR3 is CASSPPGGMRDTQYF. The CDR3 bases are TGTGCCAGCAGTCCCCCCGGCGGGATGAGAGATACGCAGTATTTT. Full variable domain (outside the CDR3, taken from reference TRBV28 and TRBJ2-3): DVKVTQSSRYLVKRTGEKVFLECVQDMDHENMFWYRQDPGLGLRLIYFSYDVKMKEKGDIPEGYSVSREKKERFSLILESASTNQTSMYLCASSPPGGMRDTQYFGPGTRLTVL.

Regarding this clone: The sample has other DNA sequences that encode this CDR3 too. The rearrangement links TRBV5-1 to TRBJ2-1; 9 positions agree with TRBD1. Losses at the gene ends were 2 bases for V and 7 bases for J; bases not matched to a gene: 7. From germline, CDR1 is SGHRS and CDR2 YFSETQ. CDR3 length: 15 residues. The CDR3 DNA is TGCGCCAGCAGCTTTACAGGGGGCGCGGGGAATGAGCAGTTCTTC. It is translated as CASSFTGGAGNEQFF.

The genes are TRBV30 and TRBJ2-7, with D possibly being TRBD1 or TRBD2 (5 bases each). The CDR3 covers 12 residues. V gave up 5 bases and J gave up 6 bases, with 14 bases separating them. Germline assignment: CDR1 GTSNPN and CDR2 SVGIG (reference sequence). The CDR3 spells CAWGGTRAEQYF. The CDR3 DNA reads as TGTGCCTGGGGGGGAACGAGGGCCGAGCAGTACTTC. Full variable domain (outside the CDR3, taken from reference TRBV30 and TRBJ2-7): SQTIHQWPATLVQPVGSPLSLECTVEGTSNPNLYWYRQAAGRGLQLLFYSVGIGQISSEVPQNLSASRPQDRQFILSSKKLLLSDSGFYLCAWGGTRAEQYFGPGTRLTVT.

This chain uses TRBV6-1 with TRBJ1-6, with 7 bases fitting TRBD1. Germline assignment: CDR1 MNHNS and CDR2 SASEGT. The CDR3 is 14 amino acids. Losses at the gene ends were 6 bases for V and 5 bases for J; bases not matched to a gene: 4. DNA of the CDR3: TGTGCCAGCAGACAGGGGCTTGATAATTCACCCCTCCACTTT. Encoded protein: CASRQGLDNSPLHF.

Comments on this clone: This same CDR3 is encoded by further DNA sequences in the sample. The chain is built from TRBV6-5 and TRBJ1-1; possibly TRBD1 for D (5 bases). The V gene lost 6 bases and the J gene lost 4 bases, with 9 bases spanning the gap. Germline-derived CDR1 and CDR2 are MNHEY and SVGAGI. The CDR3 sequence is 12 residues long. In DNA, the CDR3 is TGTGCCAGCAGCCCCGGGGGCACTGAAGCTTTCTTT. It codes for CASSPGGTEAFF.

CDR3 in DNA: TGTGCCAGCAGCTTGTCTAGGGGACAGGGAGTTTCACCCCTCCACTTT. It yields the protein CASSLSRGQGVSPLHF. The V gene is TRBV5-4, the J gene TRBJ1-6; 9 positions match TRBD1. CDR3 length equals 16 residues. V gave up 1 base and J gave up 9 bases; unmatched junction bases: 8. Germline V gives CDR1 SGHNT, CDR2 YYREEE (reference sequence). The whole variable domain, remainder taken from reference TRBV5-4 and TRBJ1-6, is ETGVTQSPTHLIKTRGQQVTLRCSSQSGHNTVSWYQQALGQGPQFIFQYYREEENGRGNFPPRFSGLQFPNYSSELNVNALELDDSALYLCASSLSRGQGVSPLHFGNGTRLTVT.

J is TRBJ2-6 and V is TRBV19, with D possibly being TRBD1 (5 bases). The germline CDR1 and CDR2 sequences are LNHDA and SQIVND (reference sequence). CDR3 length: 14 residues. The V and J ends lost 8 bases and 0 bases respectively, with 8 bases between them. CDR3 coding DNA: TGTGCCAGTGCCCAGGGCTCTGGGGCCAACGTCCTGACTTTC. This sequence encodes CASAQGSGANVLTF. Complete variable domain (other parts from reference TRBV19 and TRBJ2-6): DGGITQSPKYLFRKEGQNVTLSCEQNLNHDAMYWYRQDPGQGLRLIYYSQIVNDFQKGDIAEGYSVSREKKESFPLTVTSAQKNPTAFYLCASAQGSGANVLTFGAGSRLTVL.

This CDR3 is CASSRGTDPYEQYF. CDR3 nucleotide sequence: TGTGCCAGCAGCCGCGGGACAGACCCCTACGAGCAGTACTTC. The gene calls are TRBV7-9 and TRBJ2-7; D might be TRBD1 (7 bases). Trimming pared 5 bases from V and 2 bases from J, leaving 13 bases between. This CDR3 region has 14 residues. Germline CDR1 SEHNR, CDR2 FQNEAQ (reference sequence).

The chain links TRBV6-5 to TRBJ1-1; the D gene is possibly TRBD1 (6 bases). Trimming took 6 bases from V and 0 from J, leaving 11 bases between them. The germline CDR1 and CDR2 sequences are MNHEY and SVGAGI. This CDR3 contains 14 residues. In DNA form, the CDR3 reads TGTGCCAGCAGGCTCAGGGGTATGAACACTGAAGCTTTCTTT. Encoded protein: CASRLRGMNTEAFF.

Of note for this clone: The junction and the germline gene differ at one end; a read error may be behind it. The chain joins TRBV20-1 to TRBJ1-6; D is perhaps TRBD1 (6 bases). From germline, CDR1 is DFQATT and CDR2 SNEGSKA (reference sequence). The CDR3 sequence is 11 residues long. The CDR3 DNA reads TGCAGTGCTAGAGGGGGGACACCGGTGAACTTT. Translated: CSARGGTPVNF.

In the case of this clone: Other nucleotide sequences from this sample produce the same CDR3. The rearrangement links TRBV5-1 to TRBJ2-1, with a weak D call TRBD2 (6 bases). CDR1 and CDR2 (germline): SGHRS, YFSETQ. The CDR3 contains 14 residues. The V end was cut by 4 bases, the J end by 2 bases, with 10 bases between. The CDR3 reads CASSGGETYNEQFF. The DNA for the CDR3 is TGCGCCAGCAGCGGCGGGGAGACCTACAATGAGCAGTTCTTC.

In nucleotides, the CDR3 is TGTGCCAGCAGCATGGATGGGACTACGCCGTACGAGCAGTACTTC. This translates into CASSMDGTTPYEQYF. The chain has TRBV5-6 and TRBJ2-7; 7 positions agree with TRBD2. CDR1 is SGHDT, CDR2 YYEEEE, per germline. V shed 4 bases and J 4 bases; nucleotides not matched to a gene: 11. The CDR3 extends over 15 amino acids.

The chain links TRBV7-9 to TRBJ2-4; D gene uncertain. The CDR3 consists of 15 residues. Trimming pared 5 bases from V and 8 bases from J, leaving 19 bases between. CDR1 is SEHNR and CDR2 is FQNEAQ in the germline V gene (reference sequence). The CDR3 region has the DNA TGTGCCAGCAGCGACCAAATACGGTCTCAGGACATTCAGTACTTC. Its protein is CASSDQIRSQDIQYF.

This chain links TRBV5-5 with TRBJ2-3, with 14 bases that match TRBD2. The CDR3 is 16 amino acids. CDR1 and CDR2 (germline): SGHKS, YYEKEE (reference sequence). Germline trimming cut 4 bases from V and 6 bases from J; bases unmatched to any gene: 7. CDR3 sequence reads: CASSGGLAGVSDTQYF. CDR3 nucleotides: TGTGCCAGCAGCGGGGGACTAGCGGGAGTATCGGATACGCAGTATTTT.

The chain employs TRBV11-2 and TRBJ2-1; D remains unclear. Germline-derived CDR1 and CDR2 are SGHAT and FQNNGV. CDR3 size: 12 residues. V lost 0 bases to trimming and J lost 6 bases, with 3 bases between them. In nucleotides, the CDR3 is TGTGCCAGCAGCTTAGAACGCAATGAGCAGTTCTTC. Encoded protein: CASSLERNEQFF.

The chain employs TRBV6-1 and TRBJ2-7; D is ambiguous. Trimming removed 10 bases from V and 2 bases from J, with 9 bases in between. The germline gives CDR1 MNHNS, CDR2 SASEGT. This CDR3 comprises 11 residues. The CDR3 here is CAMAGTYEQYF. CDR3 sequence (DNA): TGTGCCATGGCAGGAACCTACGAGCAGTACTTC.